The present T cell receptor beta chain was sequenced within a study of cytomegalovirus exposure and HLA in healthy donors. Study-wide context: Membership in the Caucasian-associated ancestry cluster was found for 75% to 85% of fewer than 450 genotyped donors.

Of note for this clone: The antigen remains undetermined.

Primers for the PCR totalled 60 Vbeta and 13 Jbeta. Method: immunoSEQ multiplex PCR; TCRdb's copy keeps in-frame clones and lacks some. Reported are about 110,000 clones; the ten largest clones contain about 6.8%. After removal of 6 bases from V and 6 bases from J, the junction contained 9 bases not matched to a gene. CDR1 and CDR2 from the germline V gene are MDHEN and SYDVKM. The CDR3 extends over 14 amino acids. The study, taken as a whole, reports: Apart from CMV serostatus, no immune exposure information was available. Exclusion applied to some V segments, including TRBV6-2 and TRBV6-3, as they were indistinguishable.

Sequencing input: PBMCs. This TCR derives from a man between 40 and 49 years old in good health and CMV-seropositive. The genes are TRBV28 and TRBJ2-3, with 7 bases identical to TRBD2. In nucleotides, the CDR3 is TGTGCCAGCAGAGGAGCGGGGCTCGTGGATACGCAGTATTTT. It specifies CASRGAGLVDTQYF.